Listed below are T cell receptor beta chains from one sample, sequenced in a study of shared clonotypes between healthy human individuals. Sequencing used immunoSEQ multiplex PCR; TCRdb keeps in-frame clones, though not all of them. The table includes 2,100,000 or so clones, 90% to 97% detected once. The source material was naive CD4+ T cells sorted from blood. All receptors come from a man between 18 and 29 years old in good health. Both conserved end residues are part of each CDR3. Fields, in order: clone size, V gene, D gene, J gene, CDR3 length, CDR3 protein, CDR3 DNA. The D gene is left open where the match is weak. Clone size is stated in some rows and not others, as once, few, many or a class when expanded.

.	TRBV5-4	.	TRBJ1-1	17	CASSLAYVGMIDTEAFF	TGTGCCAGCAGCCTGGCCTATGTCGGGATGATTGACACTGAAGCTTTCTTT
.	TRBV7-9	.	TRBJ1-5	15	CASSPGTTGNQPQHF	TGTGCCAGCAGTCCCGGGACAACTGGAAATCAGCCCCAGCATTTT
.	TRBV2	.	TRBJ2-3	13	CASKGHITDTQYF	TGTGCCAGCAAGGGACACATCACAGATACGCAGTATTTT
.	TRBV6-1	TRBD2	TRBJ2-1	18	CASSGWTSGGSSYNEQFF	TGTGCCAGCAGTGGGTGGACTAGCGGGGGCAGCTCCTACAATGAGCAGTTCTTC
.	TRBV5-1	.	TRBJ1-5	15	CASSWTDYSNQPQHF	TGCGCCAGCAGTTGGACAGACTATAGCAATCAGCCCCAGCATTTT
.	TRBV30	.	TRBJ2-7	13	CAWSVGTLYEQYF	TGTGCCTGGAGTGTCGGGACACTCTACGAGCAGTACTTC
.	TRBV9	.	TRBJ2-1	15	CASSVDGGSYNEQFF	TGTGCCAGCAGCGTAGACGGCGGATCCTACAATGAGCAGTTCTTC
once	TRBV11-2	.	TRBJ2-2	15	CASSPQTANTGELFF	TGTGCCAGCAGCCCCCAGACAGCGAACACCGGGGAGCTGTTTTTT
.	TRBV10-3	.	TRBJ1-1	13	CAINDRPSGEAFF	TGTGCCATCAACGACAGGCCCTCTGGCGAAGCTTTCTTT
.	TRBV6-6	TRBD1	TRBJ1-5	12	CASGTGDKPQHF	TGTGCCAGTGGGACAGGCGATAAGCCCCAGCATTTT
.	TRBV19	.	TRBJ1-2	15	CASSIDYGINYGYTF	TGTGCCAGTAGTATAGATTACGGGATTAACTATGGCTACACCTTC
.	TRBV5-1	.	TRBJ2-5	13	CASTPLGEETQYF	TGCGCCAGCACCCCCCTCGGAGAAGAGACCCAGTACTTC
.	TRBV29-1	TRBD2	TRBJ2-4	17	CSVEDLGSGGRGNIQYF	TGCAGCGTTGAAGATCTTGGTAGCGGGGGACGAGGAAACATTCAGTACTTC
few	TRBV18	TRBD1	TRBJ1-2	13	CASSPGTGNGYTF	TGTGCCAGCTCACCTGGGACAGGGAATGGCTACACCTTC
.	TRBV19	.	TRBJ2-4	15	CASSPNNLAKNIQYF	TGTGCCAGTAGTCCGAACAATCTAGCCAAAAACATTCAGTACTTC
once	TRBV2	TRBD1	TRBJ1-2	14	CASSEMTGAYGYTF	TGTGCCAGCAGTGAAATGACAGGGGCCTATGGCTACACCTTC